This T cell receptor beta chain appears in the sequencing data of a study of T cells in women clearing cervical HPV infection. The table came from immunoSEQ multiplex PCR; TCRdb's copy has only in-frame clones and leaves some out. Found here are about 48,000 clones; the top ten clones hold around 1.5%. The V gene lost 4 bases and the J gene lost 5 bases, with 6 bases spanning the gap. The CDR3 is 11 amino acids. The V gene's germline CDR1 is SGHDN and CDR2 FVKESK. A remark on this clone: The read finishes 3 residues shy of the CDR3 end, and the germline J gene is used to complete it.

The clonotype was recovered from a woman aged 18-69 years with a cervical HPV16 infection that either progressed to CIN3+ or cleared (not recorded which). The chain recombines TRBV14 with TRBJ2-7, with D perhaps matching TRBD2 (5 bases). Sequencing was done on a sample of blood buffy coat. The CDR3 is CASSLGDEQYF. The CDR3 DNA, read in part, is TGTGCCAGCAGCCTCGGGGACGAG.